This T cell receptor beta chain is drawn from a study of T cell responses to AZD1222 COVID-19 vaccine. Only in-frame clones appear in the TCRdb table, and some are missing; sequencing was by immunoSEQ multiplex PCR. This table holds 110,000 to 150,000 clones, 80% to 90% found once. Whole-study results and caveats: No day 14 peak samples; only post-peak repertoires were characterized.

About this clone: Its antigen is as yet unknown.

The specimen comprised peripheral blood, sampled on day 0 of AZD1222 vaccination. The TCR originated in an adult in good health.

The CDR3 spells CASSSLGKYGYTF. The DNA of the CDR3 is TGTGCCAGCAGCTCCCTGGGGAAGTATGGCTACACCTTC. This chain links TRBV7-2 with TRBJ1-2; the D is unclear. Between the trimmed V and J ends, which lost 4 bases and 5 bases, there was a span of 11 bases. Germline V gene data show CDR1 as SGHTA and CDR2 as FQGNSA. This CDR3 spans 13 amino acids.